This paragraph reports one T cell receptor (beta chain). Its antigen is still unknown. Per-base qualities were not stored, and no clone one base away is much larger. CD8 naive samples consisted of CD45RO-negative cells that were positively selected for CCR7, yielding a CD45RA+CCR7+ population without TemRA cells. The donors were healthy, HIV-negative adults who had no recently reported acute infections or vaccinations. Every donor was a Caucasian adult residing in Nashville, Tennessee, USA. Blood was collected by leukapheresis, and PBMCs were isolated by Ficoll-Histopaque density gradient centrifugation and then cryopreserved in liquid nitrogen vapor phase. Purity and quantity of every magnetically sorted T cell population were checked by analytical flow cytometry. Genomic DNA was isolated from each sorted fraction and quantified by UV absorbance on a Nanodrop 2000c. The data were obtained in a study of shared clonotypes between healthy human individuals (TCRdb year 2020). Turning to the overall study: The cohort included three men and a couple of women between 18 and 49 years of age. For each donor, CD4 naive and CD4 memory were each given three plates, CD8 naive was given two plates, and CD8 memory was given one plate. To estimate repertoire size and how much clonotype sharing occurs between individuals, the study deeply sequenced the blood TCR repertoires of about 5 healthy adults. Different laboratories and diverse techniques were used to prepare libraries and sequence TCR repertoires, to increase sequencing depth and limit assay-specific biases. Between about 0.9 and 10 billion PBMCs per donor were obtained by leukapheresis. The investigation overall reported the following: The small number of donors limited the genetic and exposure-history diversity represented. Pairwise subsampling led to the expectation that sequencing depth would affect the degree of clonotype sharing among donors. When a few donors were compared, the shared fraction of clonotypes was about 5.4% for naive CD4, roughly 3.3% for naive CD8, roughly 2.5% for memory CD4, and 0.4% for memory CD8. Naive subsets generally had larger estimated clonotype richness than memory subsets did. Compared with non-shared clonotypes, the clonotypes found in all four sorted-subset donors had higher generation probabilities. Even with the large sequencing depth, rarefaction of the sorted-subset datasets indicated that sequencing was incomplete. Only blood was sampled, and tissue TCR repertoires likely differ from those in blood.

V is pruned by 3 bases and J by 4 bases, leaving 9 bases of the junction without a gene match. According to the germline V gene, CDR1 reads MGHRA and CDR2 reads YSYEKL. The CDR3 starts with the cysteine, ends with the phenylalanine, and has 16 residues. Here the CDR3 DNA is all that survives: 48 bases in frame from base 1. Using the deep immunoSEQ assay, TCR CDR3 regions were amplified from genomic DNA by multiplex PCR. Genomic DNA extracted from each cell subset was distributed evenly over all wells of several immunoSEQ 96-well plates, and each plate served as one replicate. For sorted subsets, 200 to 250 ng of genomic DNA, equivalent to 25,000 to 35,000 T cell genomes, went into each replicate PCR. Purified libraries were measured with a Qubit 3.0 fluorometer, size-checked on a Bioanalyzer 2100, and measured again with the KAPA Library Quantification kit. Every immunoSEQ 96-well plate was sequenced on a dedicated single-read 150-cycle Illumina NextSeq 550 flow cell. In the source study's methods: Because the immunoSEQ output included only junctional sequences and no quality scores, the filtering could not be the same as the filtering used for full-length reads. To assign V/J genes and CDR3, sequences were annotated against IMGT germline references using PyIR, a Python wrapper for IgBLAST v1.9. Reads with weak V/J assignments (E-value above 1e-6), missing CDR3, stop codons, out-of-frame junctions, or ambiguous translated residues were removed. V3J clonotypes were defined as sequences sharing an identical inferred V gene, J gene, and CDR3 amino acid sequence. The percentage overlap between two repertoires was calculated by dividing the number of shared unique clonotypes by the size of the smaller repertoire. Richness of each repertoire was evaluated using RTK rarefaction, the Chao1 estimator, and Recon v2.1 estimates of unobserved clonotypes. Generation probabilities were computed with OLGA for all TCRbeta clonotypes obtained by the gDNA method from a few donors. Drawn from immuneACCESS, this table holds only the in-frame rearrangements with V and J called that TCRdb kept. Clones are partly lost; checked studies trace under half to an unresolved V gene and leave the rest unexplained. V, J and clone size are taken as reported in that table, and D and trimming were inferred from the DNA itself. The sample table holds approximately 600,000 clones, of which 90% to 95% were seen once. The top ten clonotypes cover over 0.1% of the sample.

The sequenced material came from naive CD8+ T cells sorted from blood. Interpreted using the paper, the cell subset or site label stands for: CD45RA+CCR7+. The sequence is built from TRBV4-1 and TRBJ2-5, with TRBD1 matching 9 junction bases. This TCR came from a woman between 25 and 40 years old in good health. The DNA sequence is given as TGCGCCAGCAGCCAGCCCCCGGGACAGGGCCCAGAGACCCAGTACTTC. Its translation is CASSQPPGQGPETQYF.